These T cell receptor beta chains were read from a single sample in a study of cytotoxic CD8 clonotypes in ibrutinib-treated CLL. TCRdb's table, derived via immunoSEQ multiplex PCR, lists solely in-frame clones and lacks some. The data show about 300,000 clones, 67% seen once. The specimen was PBMCs, collected after 36 months of ibrutinib treatment. These TCRs come from a human donor with chronic lymphocytic leukemia. The CDR3 runs from the conserved cysteine through the conserved F or W.

J: TRBJ1-2
V: TRBV6-6
CDR3: CASRDRVNYGYTF

J: TRBJ1-6
V: TRBV6-6
CDR3: CASRYPGANSPLHF

J: TRBJ1-4
V: TRBV28
CDR3: CASHPPGSGNEKLFF

J: TRBJ2-5
V: TRBV6-1
CDR3: CASSERQGMETQYF

J: TRBJ2-1
V: TRBV7-8
CDR3: CASSIRDNEQFF

J: TRBJ1-2
V: TRBV6-5
CDR3: CASSTRGRNYGYTF

J: TRBJ2-7
V: TRBV10-3
CDR3: CAISESASGASSYEQYF

J: TRBJ2-7
V: TRBV28
CDR3: CASSLSEWYEQYF

J: TRBJ2-4
V: TRBV29-1
CDR3: CSVRASVIQYF

J: TRBJ1-5
V: TRBV4-3
CDR3: CASSQGLGQGGNQPQHF

J: TRBJ2-1
V: TRBV2
CDR3: CASNRPGDEQFF

J: TRBJ1-1
V: TRBV6-5
CDR3: CASWAGNTEAFF

J: TRBJ2-1
V: TRBV4-3
CDR3: CASSQALAYNEQFF

J: TRBJ1-5
V: TRBV11-2
CDR3: CASSQRSSNQPQHF

J: TRBJ1-5
V: TRBV6-1
CDR3: CASSDGSPYSNQPQHF

J: TRBJ2-7
V: TRBV28
CDR3: CASSLGGAASYEQYF

J: TRBJ2-7
V: TRBV5-6
CDR3: CASSPTGGASEQYF

J: TRBJ1-2
V: TRBV29-1
CDR3: CSVLAGGRDYGYTF

J: TRBJ2-7
V: TRBV19
CDR3: CASSMSGGLYEQYF

J: TRBJ2-2
V: TRBV9
CDR3: CASSVGLRQSTGELFF

J: TRBJ1-2
V: TRBV7-2
CDR3: CASSLVGTGYTF

J: TRBJ2-7
V: TRBV16
CDR3: CASSQLADYEQYF

J: TRBJ2-1
V: TRBV7-3
CDR3: CASSLQGHEQFF

J: TRBJ1-2
V: TRBV19
CDR3: CASSVTGTGRDGYTF

J: TRBJ2-7
V: TRBV6-6
CDR3: CASWDPYFSYEQYF

J: TRBJ1-2
V: TRBV10-3
CDR3: CAITTGVGGYTF

J: TRBJ1-2
V: TRBV10-3
CDR3: CAISEGKTHYGYTF

J: TRBJ1-2
V: TRBV18
CDR3: CASSKTGGYTF

J: TRBJ1-1
V: TRBV9
CDR3: CASSVVVGDRGLQAFF

J: TRBJ1-4
V: TRBV7-8
CDR3: CASSLTRDAQKLFF

J: TRBJ1-2
V: TRBV2
CDR3: CASSEDPGQATNYGYTF

J: TRBJ1-1
V: TRBV11-2
CDR3: CASSSGGPKAFF

J: TRBJ1-1
V: TRBV6-1
CDR3: CASTGFTEAFF

J: TRBJ2-7
V: TRBV2
CDR3: CASSRTGGNSYEQYF

J: TRBJ2-1
V: TRBV5-1
CDR3: CASRLGLAGGREQFF

J: TRBJ1-1
V: TRBV4-3
CDR3: CASSQTPGGGTEAFF

J: TRBJ2-6
V: TRBV15
CDR3: CATSRGIGGAGSGANVLTF

J: TRBJ2-3
V: TRBV9
CDR3: CASSGYRGQLTDTQYF

J: TRBJ2-7
V: TRBV5-8
CDR3: CASGGLKGPHSYYEQYF

J: TRBJ2-2
V: TRBV29-1
CDR3: CSVEDSRLAARPGELFF

J: TRBJ2-2
V: TRBV5-1
CDR3: CASTFRGGPLTNTGELFF

J: TRBJ1-5
V: TRBV27
CDR3: CASSPNSNQPQHF

J: TRBJ2-2
V: TRBV7-6
CDR3: CASSLLDINTGELFF

J: TRBJ2-7
V: TRBV7-2
CDR3: CASSLGNSGRLIYEQYF

J: TRBJ2-5
V: TRBV5-1
CDR3: CASSWEYQETQYF

J: TRBJ1-5
V: TRBV19
CDR3: CASQQGALGNQPQHF

J: TRBJ1-1
V: TRBV13
CDR3: CASSPFGPTEAFF

J: TRBJ2-1
V: TRBV4-1
CDR3: CASSQDSGRVGDNEQFF

J: TRBJ1-4
V: TRBV6-5
CDR3: CASSHAGGKLFF

J: TRBJ2-1
V: TRBV7-8
CDR3: CASSFRASYNEQFF